A single T cell receptor beta chain is shown here with its context. Its antigen remains unidentified. No base qualities exist here, and no much larger clone lies one base off it. This entry belongs to a study of cytomegalovirus exposure and HLA in healthy donors (dated by TCRdb to the late 2010s). For the study in its entirety: According to a later analysis, the roughly 130 validation repertoires were produced on the same platform as the 600 to 850 repertoires of the first cohort. The study was designed to test whether signatures of past pathogen exposure could be identified by cataloging public T cell receptors. The study combined high-throughput TCR immunosequencing, statistical association of individual TCRs with disease status, and machine learning to predict cytomegalovirus infection status. Besides the first cohort of 550 to 750 subjects, a separate validation cohort made up of roughly 120 different subjects was used.

The donors were included in the validation cohort of some 120 subjects, a group kept apart from the roughly 680-subject first cohort. The paper's findings and limits, for the study overall: Three of the identified cytomegalovirus-associated TCR beta chains were confirmed in vitro to be specific for cytomegalovirus antigens. Most TCR sequences were observed very rarely across donors, whereas some public TCRs were present in many individuals. The classifier was reported to diagnose cytomegalovirus status with high specificity and sensitivity in both the original cohort and the validation cohort. All 110 or so repertoires were used to score co-occurrence in the validation cohort in a later analysis, because that analysis had no HLA typing for the cohort. According to the authors, the approach could potentially be generalized to other disease states and immunological phenotypes. A later analysis found that TCRs clustered in the first cohort also tended to co-occur in the roughly 120 validation repertoires, with about 94% of cluster scores above 0. The study listed 164 TCR beta chains as associated with cytomegalovirus.

To prepare the library, the immunoSEQ multiplex PCR assay was applied. The original methods were these. A statistical classification framework was developed to diagnose cytomegalovirus status using the catalog of TCR beta chain sequences. The immuneACCESS repertoire file appears here via TCRdb, limited to in-frame rearrangements. These files lack a portion of the clones; in checked studies, under half of the deficit traces to unresolved V genes, and the cause of the others is not known. From that table come the V and J calls and clone size; the DNA was used to work out D and trimming. The sample table lists approximately 300,000 clones, around 87% of them with a count of one. The ten largest clones add up to approximately 1% of the sample. Reading from cysteine to phenylalanine, the CDR3 counts 13 amino acids. Only the CDR3 part of the read is kept: 39 bases, read in frame from the first base. The trim is 5 bases for V and 0 bases for J, with a gap of 8 bases between the germline ends. The germline V gene (reference sequence) sets CDR1 to SGHAT and CDR2 to FQDESV.

Sequences were obtained from PBMCs. This chain is built from TRBV11-1 and TRBJ2-7, and the D gene may be TRBD2, 5 bases matching. This clonotype originated in a young woman in good health and CMV-seropositive. The DNA reads TGTGCCAGCAGCGCGGGTTACTCCTACGAGCAGTACTTC. Its protein product is CASSAGYSYEQYF.